These 17 T cell receptor beta chains share one sample of origin, sequenced in a study of T cell responses to AZD1222 COVID-19 vaccine. TCRdb keeps only in-frame clones here, not all; method: immunoSEQ multiplex PCR. This sample has over 150,000 clones, with 75% to 95% found just once. This specimen was peripheral blood, taken on day 0 of AZD1222 vaccination. The receptors originated from an adult in good health.

The chain recombines TRBV4-1 with TRBJ1-4; TRBD1 might be the D (6 bases). Germline V gives CDR1 MGHRA, CDR2 YSYEKL. CDR3 size: 14 residues. V lost 2 bases and J lost 8, with 12 bases in between. CDR3 in amino acids: CASSQPGAREKLFF. Here the CDR3 DNA reads TGCGCCAGCAGCCAACCAGGGGCACGGGAAAAACTGTTTTTT.

This chain links TRBV28 with TRBJ1-1, with D unresolved. The CDR3 is 16 residues long. CDR1 is MDHEN, CDR2 SYDVKM, per germline. V dropped 1 base and J dropped 4 bases, with 16 bases sitting between them. DNA for the CDR3: TGTGCCAGCAGTTTATCCTACCTCGCCCCGAGCACTGAAGCTTTCTTT. Its translation: CASSLSYLAPSTEAFF.

The chain couples TRBV7-9 to TRBJ2-7; no firm D call. Germline assignment: CDR1 SEHNR and CDR2 FQNEAQ (reference sequence). The V end was cut by 3 bases, the J end by 6 bases, with 15 bases between. The length of the CDR3 is 14 residues. The CDR3 spells CASSFATAVGEQYF. CDR3 coding DNA: TGTGCCAGCAGCTTCGCGACCGCCGTCGGCGAGCAGTACTTC.

The chain uses TRBV19 and TRBJ1-5; D perhaps matches TRBD1 (6 bases). Germline V gene lookup returns CDR1 LNHDA and CDR2 SQIVND (reference sequence). The CDR3 covers 15 residues. V shed 1 base and J shed 7 bases, with 14 bases lying between them. CDR3 DNA: TGTGCCAGTAGTATAGTAGTACAGGGTTTACAGCCCCAGCATTTT. Encoded protein: CASSIVVQGLQPQHF.

This clone was observed a few times. Distinct nucleotide sequences in the sample also encode this CDR3. The J gene is TRBJ1-3, the V gene TRBV6-5, with D perhaps matching TRBD1 (6 bases). Trimming shortened V by 0 bases and J by 4 bases, and 13 bases separated the two germline ends. Germline CDR1 MNHEY, CDR2 SVGAGI. The CDR3 is made up of 16 amino acids. The CDR3 DNA follows: TGTGCCAGCAGTTACTCGAGTCCAGGGACAGGAAACACCATATATTTT. It specifies CASSYSSPGTGNTIYF.

J is TRBJ1-5 and V is TRBV28, with a possible D match to TRBD1 (5 bases). From germline, CDR1 is MDHEN and CDR2 SYDVKM. The CDR3 is 15 amino acids. With 7 bases removed from V and 1 base from J, the gap between germline ends came to 14 bases. The CDR3 DNA is TGTGCCAGCATCGGGGGGTTTTGGAGCAATCAGCCCCAGCATTTT. This encodes CASIGGFWSNQPQHF.

The V gene is TRBV5-5, the J gene TRBJ2-2; no clear D gene. V was cut by 3 bases and J by 0 bases, with 12 bases left in between. CDR1 and CDR2 (germline): SGHKS, YYEKEE (reference sequence). This CDR3 spans 16 amino acids. The CDR3 DNA is TGTGCCAGCAGCTATAGACAAAACGCGAACACCGGGGAGCTGTTTTTT. Its translation: CASSYRQNANTGELFF.

The chain has TRBV19 and TRBJ1-1; D is possibly TRBD1 (5 bases). Trimming shortened V by 5 bases and J by 0 bases, and 10 bases separated the two germline ends. The CDR3 has 14 amino acids. The germline CDR1 and CDR2 sequences are LNHDA and SQIVND (reference sequence). This CDR3 is CASSRTLVNTEAFF. CDR3 bases: TGTGCCAGTAGTCGGACACTGGTGAACACTGAAGCTTTCTTT.

The J gene is TRBJ2-7, the V gene TRBV28; weak D call: TRBD2 (7 bases). The CDR3 extends over 16 amino acids. The V gene lost 3 bases and the J gene lost 2 bases, with 17 bases spanning the gap. Germline CDR1 is MDHEN and CDR2 is SYDVKM. CDR3 in amino acids: CASSFSGGGGPYEQYF. The CDR3 nucleotides read TGTGCCAGCAGTTTCAGTGGGGGCGGGGGCCCCTACGAGCAGTACTTC.

J is TRBJ1-6 and V is TRBV5-1, with 7 bases lining up with TRBD1. CDR1 is SGHRS, CDR2 YFSETQ, per germline. J was trimmed by 7 bases and V by 3 bases; bases with no gene match: 10. This CDR3 is built from 16 residues. The CDR3 loop is CASSWTPGQINSPLHF. CDR3 sequence (DNA): TGCGCCAGCAGCTGGACCCCGGGACAGATAAATTCACCCCTCCACTTT.

V is TRBV11-1 and J is TRBJ1-6; D gene unclear. Trimming took off 8 bases at V and 3 bases at J, with 14 bases between the two ends. This CDR3 region has 15 residues. From germline, CDR1 is SGHAT and CDR2 FQDESV (reference sequence). The DNA for the CDR3 is TGTGCCAGCGATCACCATTTCCTCTATAATTCACCCCTCCACTTT. Amino acids: CASDHHFLYNSPLHF.

The chain combines TRBV5-1 with TRBJ2-3, with 10 bases matching TRBD2. The CDR3 has 16 residues. Germline-derived CDR1 and CDR2 are SGHRS and YFSETQ. V was pared by 1 base and J by 2 bases, with 4 bases of the junction left unmatched. The CDR3: CASSLISGGVTDTQYF. CDR3 nucleotide sequence: TGCGCCAGCAGCTTGATCAGCGGGGGGGTCACAGATACGCAGTATTTT.

The chain is built from TRBV7-2 and TRBJ2-6; D gene ambiguous. The ends were cut back, 5 bases at V and 2 bases at J, with 4 bases in the middle. Germline lookup yields CDR1 SGHTA and CDR2 FQGNSA. CDR3 size: 13 residues. For the CDR3, the DNA is TGTGCCAGCAGCCCTGCTGGGGCCAACGTCCTGACTTTC. Translation gives CASSPAGANVLTF.

The rearrangement links TRBV11-2 to TRBJ2-5; 10 bases align to TRBD2. With 5 bases clipped from V and 4 bases from J, the junction kept 7 bases outside the gene matches. The CDR3 is made up of 15 amino acids. CDR1 is SGHAT, CDR2 FQNNGV, per germline. CDR3: CASSESGGAPETQYF. The CDR3 DNA is TGTGCCAGCAGCGAGAGCGGGGGGGCCCCAGAGACCCAGTACTTC.

In its sample, this clone was seen once. The rearrangement uses TRBV7-8 and TRBJ1-1; no clear D gene. Trimming removed 3 bases at V and 0 bases at J, with 2 bases between. The CDR3 runs 12 residues. The germline V gene encodes CDR1 SGHVS and CDR2 FQNEAQ. The CDR3 is CASSFLNTEAFF. In DNA, the CDR3 is TGTGCCAGCAGCTTTTTGAACACTGAAGCTTTCTTT.

The rearrangement links TRBV18 to TRBJ2-4; D uncertain. Germline V gene sequence: CDR1 KGHSH, CDR2 LQKENI. V lost 3 bases, J lost 3 bases, and 6 bases lay in between. The CDR3 loop spans 13 amino acids. CDR3 sequence reads: CASSPGDKNIQYF. DNA for the CDR3: TGTGCCAGCTCACCCGGAGACAAAAACATTCAGTACTTC.

The chain joins TRBV23-1 to TRBJ1-2, with TRBD1 matching 9 bases. TRBV23-1 is noted as an ORF with a role that remains uncertain. The CDR3 spans 18 residues. The V gene end was trimmed by 7 bases and the J gene end by 4 bases; junction bases not matched to a gene: 19. This CDR3 reads CASTGRRGQGVGGYGYTF. The CDR3 nucleotides are TGCGCCAGCACAGGGAGGAGGGGACAGGGAGTCGGTGGCTATGGCTACACCTTC.